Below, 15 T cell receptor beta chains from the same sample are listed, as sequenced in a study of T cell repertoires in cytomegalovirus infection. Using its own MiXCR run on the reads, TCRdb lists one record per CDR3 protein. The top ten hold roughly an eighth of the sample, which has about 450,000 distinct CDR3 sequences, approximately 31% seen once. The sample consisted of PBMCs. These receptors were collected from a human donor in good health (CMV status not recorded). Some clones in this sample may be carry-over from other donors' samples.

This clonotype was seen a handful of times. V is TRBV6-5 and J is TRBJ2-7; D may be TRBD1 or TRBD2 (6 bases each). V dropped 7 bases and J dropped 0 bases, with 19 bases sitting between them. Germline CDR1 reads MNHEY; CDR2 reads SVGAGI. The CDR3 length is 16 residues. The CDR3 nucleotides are TGTGCCAGCACTCCCCCGGGGGCAGCAAGCTCCTACGAGCAGTACTTC. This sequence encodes CASTPPGAASSYEQYF.

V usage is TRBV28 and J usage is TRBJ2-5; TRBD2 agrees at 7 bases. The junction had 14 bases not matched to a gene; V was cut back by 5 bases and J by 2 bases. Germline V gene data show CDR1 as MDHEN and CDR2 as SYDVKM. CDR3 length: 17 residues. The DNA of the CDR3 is TGTGCCAGCAGTCCACTAGGGGCGGGGGTCGCTCAAGAGACCCAGTACTTC. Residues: CASSPLGAGVAQETQYF.

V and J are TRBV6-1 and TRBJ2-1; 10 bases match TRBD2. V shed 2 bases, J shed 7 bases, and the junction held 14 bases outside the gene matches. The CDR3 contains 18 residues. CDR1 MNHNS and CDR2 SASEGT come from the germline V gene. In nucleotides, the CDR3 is TGTGCCAGCAGTGAAACCCTCCAGGTAGCGGGGGGTGGGAATGAGCAGTTCTTC. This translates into CASSETLQVAGGGNEQFF.

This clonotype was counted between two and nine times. The CDR3 nucleotides are TGCAGCGCCGAAACCGGGACCATTAACTATGGCTACACCTTC. This translates into CSAETGTINYGYTF. The J gene is TRBJ1-2, the V gene TRBV29-1, with a tentative D call TRBD1 (5 bases). Germline V gene lookup returns CDR1 SQVTM and CDR2 ANQGSEA. The CDR3 totals 14 residues. V lost 7 bases and J lost 1, with 16 bases in between.

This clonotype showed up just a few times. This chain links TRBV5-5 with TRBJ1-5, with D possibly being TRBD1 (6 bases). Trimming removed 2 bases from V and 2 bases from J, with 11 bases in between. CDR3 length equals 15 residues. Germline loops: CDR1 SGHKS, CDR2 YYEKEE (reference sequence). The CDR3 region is CASSFGWTGNQPQHF. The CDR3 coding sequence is TGTGCCAGCAGCTTTGGTTGGACAGGCAATCAGCCCCAGCATTTT. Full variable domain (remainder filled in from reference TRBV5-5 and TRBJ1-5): DAGVTQSPTHLIKTRGQQVTLRCSPISGHKSVSWYQQVLGQGPQFIFQYYEKEERGRGNFPDRFSARQFPNYSSELNVNALLLGDSALYLCASSFGWTGNQPQHFGDGTRLSIL.

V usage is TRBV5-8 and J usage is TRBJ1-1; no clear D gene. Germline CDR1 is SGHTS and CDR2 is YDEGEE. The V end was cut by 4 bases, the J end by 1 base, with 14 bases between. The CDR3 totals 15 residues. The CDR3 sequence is CASSPLPPRNTEAFF. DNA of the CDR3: TGTGCCAGCAGCCCCCTTCCCCCGCGGAACACTGAAGCTTTCTTT. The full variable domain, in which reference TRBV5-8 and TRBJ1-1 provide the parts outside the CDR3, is EAGVTQSPTHLIKTRGQQATLRCSPISGHTSVYWYQQALGLGLQFLLWYDEGEERNRGNFPPRFSGRQFPNYSSELNVNALELEDSALYLCASSPLPPRNTEAFFGQGTRLTVV.

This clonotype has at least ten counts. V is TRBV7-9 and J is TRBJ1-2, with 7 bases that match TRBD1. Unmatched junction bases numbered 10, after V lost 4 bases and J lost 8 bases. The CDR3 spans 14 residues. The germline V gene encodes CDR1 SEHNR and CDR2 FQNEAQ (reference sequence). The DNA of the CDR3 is TGTGCCAGCAGCTCCACAGAAGGGGGCAGAGGCTACACCTTC. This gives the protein CASSSTEGGRGYTF. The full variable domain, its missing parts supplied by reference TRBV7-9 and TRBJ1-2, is DTGVSQNPRHKITKRGQNVTFRCDPISEHNRLYWYRQTLGQGPEFLTYFQNEAQLEKSRLLSDRFSAERPKGSFSTLEIQRTEQGDSAMYLCASSSTEGGRGYTFGSGTRLTVV.

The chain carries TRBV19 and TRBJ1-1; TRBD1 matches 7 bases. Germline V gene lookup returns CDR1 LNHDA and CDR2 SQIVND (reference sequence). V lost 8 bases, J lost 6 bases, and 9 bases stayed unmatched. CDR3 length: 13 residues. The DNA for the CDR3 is TGTGCCAGTCTACGGTACAGGGGCCCTGAAGCTTTCTTT. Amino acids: CASLRYRGPEAFF.

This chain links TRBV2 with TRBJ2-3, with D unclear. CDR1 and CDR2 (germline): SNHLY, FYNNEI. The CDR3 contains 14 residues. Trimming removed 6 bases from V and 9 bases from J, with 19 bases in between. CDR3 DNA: TGTGCCAGCAGCCAACATGATCACCCTGAAACGCAGTATTTT. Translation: CASSQHDHPETQYF.

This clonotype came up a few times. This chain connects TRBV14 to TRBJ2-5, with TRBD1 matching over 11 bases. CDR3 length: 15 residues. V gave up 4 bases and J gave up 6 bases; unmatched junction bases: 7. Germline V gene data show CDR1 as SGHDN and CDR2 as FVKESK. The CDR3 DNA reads TGTGCCAGCAGCCTATGGACAGGGGGCGAGAAGACCCAGTACTTC. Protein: CASSLWTGGEKTQYF.

The CDR3 reads CASIPGGEPYEQYF. The CDR3 nucleotides read TGTGCCAGCATCCCTGGGGGGGAACCCTACGAGCAGTACTTC. The chain carries TRBV4-2 and TRBJ2-7, with 7 bases aligning to TRBD2. The CDR3 consists of 14 residues. V was clipped by 7 bases and J by 2 bases; unmatched bases: 8. The V gene's germline CDR1 is LGHNA and CDR2 YNFKEQ.

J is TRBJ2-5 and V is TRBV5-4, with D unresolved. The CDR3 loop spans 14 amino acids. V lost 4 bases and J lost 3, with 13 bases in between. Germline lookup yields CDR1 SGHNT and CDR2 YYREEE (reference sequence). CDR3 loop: CASSPSLRKETQYF. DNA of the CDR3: TGTGCCAGCAGCCCTAGTTTGCGGAAAGAGACCCAGTACTTC.

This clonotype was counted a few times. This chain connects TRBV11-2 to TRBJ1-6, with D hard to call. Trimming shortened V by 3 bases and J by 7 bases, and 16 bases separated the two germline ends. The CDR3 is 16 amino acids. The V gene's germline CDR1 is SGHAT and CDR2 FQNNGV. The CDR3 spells CASSFDRRPANSPLHF. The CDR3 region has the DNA TGTGCCAGCAGCTTTGATCGGAGACCCGCAAATTCACCCCTCCACTTT.

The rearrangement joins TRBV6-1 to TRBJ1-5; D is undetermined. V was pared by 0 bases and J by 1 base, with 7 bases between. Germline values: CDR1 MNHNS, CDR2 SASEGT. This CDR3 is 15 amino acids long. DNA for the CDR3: TGTGCCAGCAGTGAAGCCCAATTGAGCAATCAGCCCCAGCATTTT. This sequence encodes CASSEAQLSNQPQHF.

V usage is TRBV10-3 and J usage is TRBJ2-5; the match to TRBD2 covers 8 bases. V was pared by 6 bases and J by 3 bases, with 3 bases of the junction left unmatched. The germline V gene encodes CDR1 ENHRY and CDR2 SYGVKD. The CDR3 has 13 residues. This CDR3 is CAISAGLEETQYF. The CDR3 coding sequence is TGTGCCATCAGCGCGGGACTAGAAGAGACCCAGTACTTC.